This is a list of T cell receptor beta chains from one sample in a study of cytomegalovirus exposure and HLA in healthy donors. Clones were read by immunoSEQ multiplex PCR, and TCRdb kept only the in-frame ones, dropping some. The profile shows about 190,000 clones, about 69% of them singletons. The specimen was PBMCs. These receptors were collected from a man younger than 40 in good health and CMV-seropositive. CDR3s include the opening cysteine and the closing phenylalanine or tryptophan. D genes are given only for firm matches. Part of the rows lack a size; the others show once, few, many or a class for expanded clones.

V	J	D	size	CDR3	DNA
TRBV9	TRBJ2-7	TRBD1	-	CASSVGQGAYEQYF	TGTGCCAGCAGCGTCGGACAGGGGGCATACGAGCAGTACTTC
TRBV5-1	TRBJ1-4	-	-	CASRAANEKLFF	TGCGCCAGCAGGGCGGCTAATGAAAAACTGTTTTTT
TRBV6-1	TRBJ1-5	-	-	CASSESQGGKPQHF	TGTGCCAGCAGTGAGAGTCAGGGAGGTAAGCCCCAGCATTTT
TRBV6-4	TRBJ1-1	TRBD1	-	CASRRGAGQTMNTEAFF	TGTGCCAGCAGGAGGGGTGCGGGACAGACCATGAACACTGAAGCTTTCTTT
TRBV28	TRBJ1-1	-	-	CASSLLGLNTEAFF	TGTGCCAGCAGTTTATTGGGGCTAAACACTGAAGCTTTCTTT
TRBV7-8	TRBJ2-4	-	-	CASSLVRGNGAKNIQYF	TGTGCCAGCAGCTTAGTGCGAGGGAATGGGGCCAAAAACATTCAGTACTTC
TRBV9	TRBJ1-1	TRBD1	-	CASSLGTGRDTEAFF	TGTGCCAGCAGCCTCGGGACAGGGCGAGACACTGAAGCTTTCTTT
TRBV30	TRBJ2-7	TRBD2	-	CAWNLAGGPLEQYF	TGTGCCTGGAACCTAGCGGGGGGCCCCCTCGAGCAGTACTTC
TRBV7-8	TRBJ2-3	-	-	CASSLSVPRDTQYF	TGTGCCAGCAGCTTAAGCGTGCCGCGTGATACGCAGTATTTT
TRBV7-8	TRBJ2-1	TRBD1	-	CASSSRPPGTGPYNEQFF	TGTGCCAGCAGCTCAAGGCCACCCGGGACAGGGCCCTACAATGAGCAGTTCTTC
TRBV10-3	TRBJ2-5	-	-	CAISGNPGETQYF	TGTGCCATCAGTGGAAATCCAGGGGAGACCCAGTACTTC
TRBV6-5	TRBJ1-2	-	-	CASSYEGEGGGYTF	TGTGCCAGCAGTTACGAGGGGGAGGGAGGGGGCTACACCTTC
TRBV4-3	TRBJ1-2	-	-	CASSQGIGGVYGYTF	TGCGCCAGCAGCCAAGGCATCGGAGGGGTCTATGGCTACACCTTC
TRBV19	TRBJ2-6	-	-	CASSIGAGWPSGANVLTF	TGTGCCAGTAGTATAGGGGCGGGCTGGCCCTCTGGGGCCAACGTCCTGACTTTC
TRBV11-2	TRBJ2-7	-	-	CASSLGAVEGSEQYF	TGTGCCAGCAGCTTAGGCGCCGTCGAGGGTAGCGAGCAGTACTTC
TRBV5-1	TRBJ2-1	TRBD2	few	CASSFGTSGGDEQFF	TGCGCCAGCAGCTTCGGGACTAGCGGGGGGGATGAGCAGTTCTTC
TRBV5-1	TRBJ2-5	-	-	CASSLASEQETQYF	TGCGCCAGCAGCTTGGCGTCAGAACAAGAGACCCAGTACTTC
TRBV7-8	TRBJ1-4	TRBD1	-	CASSSRQQGGKLFF	TGTGCCAGCAGCTCTAGACAACAGGGGGGAAAACTGTTTTTT
TRBV10-3	TRBJ1-3	-	-	CAISGVYGSGNTIYF	TGTGCCATCAGTGGCGTCTACGGCTCTGGAAACACCATATATTTT
TRBV4-3	TRBJ1-4	-	-	CASSRYRAATNEKLFF	TGCGCCAGCAGCCGGTACAGGGCTGCAACTAATGAAAAACTGTTTTTT
TRBV4-1	TRBJ1-2	-	many	CASSQGRQGGDGYTF	TGCGCCAGCAGCCAAGGGCGTCAGGGAGGGGATGGCTACACCTTC
TRBV2	TRBJ2-5	TRBD2	-	CAGSGRSEETQYF	TGTGCCGGTAGCGGGAGGTCCGAGGAGACCCAGTACTTC
TRBV2	TRBJ2-5	-	few	CASSERRPPEGTQYF	TGTGCCAGCAGTGAAAGACGGCCGCCCGAGGGGACCCAGTACTTC
TRBV19	TRBJ2-2	TRBD1	few	CASTKTGGLSGELFF	TGTGCCAGCACTAAGACAGGGGGCTTATCCGGGGAGCTGTTTTTT
TRBV9	TRBJ1-2	-	-	CASSGKGGNYGYTF	TGCGCCAGCAGCGGGAAAGGGGGTAACTATGGCTACACCTTC
TRBV7-2	TRBJ1-2	-	-	CATSRGGYTF	TGTGCCACGAGCCGAGGAGGCTACACCTTC
TRBV7-3	TRBJ2-3	-	-	CASSQPGQHSTDTQYF	TGTGCCAGCAGCCAACCGGGACAACATAGCACAGATACGCAGTATTTT
TRBV28	TRBJ2-7	TRBD1	-	CASSPGQSYEQYF	TGTGCCAGCAGTCCGGGACAGAGCTACGAGCAGTACTTC
TRBV6-1	TRBJ1-4	TRBD1	few	CASTMGQGAGKLFF	TGTGCCAGCACTATGGGGCAGGGGGCGGGAAAACTGTTTTTT
TRBV27	TRBJ1-2	-	-	CASSLSANNYGYTF	TGTGCCAGCAGTTTATCGGCAAATAACTATGGCTACACCTTC
TRBV18	TRBJ1-1	TRBD1	-	CASSPPRGTVNTEAFF	TGTGCCAGCTCACCACCGAGGGGGACAGTGAACACTGAAGCTTTCTTT
TRBV10-3	TRBJ2-7	TRBD2	-	CAISDRGVTYEQYF	TGTGCCATCAGTGATCGGGGGGTAACCTACGAGCAGTACTTC
TRBV5-1	TRBJ1-1	TRBD1	-	CASSPSLQGVNTEAFF	TGCGCCAGCAGCCCCAGTCTCCAGGGGGTGAACACTGAAGCTTTCTTT
TRBV6-5	TRBJ2-1	TRBD2	-	CASSHRAGVYNEQFF	TGTGCCAGCAGCCATAGAGCGGGAGTCTACAATGAGCAGTTCTTC
TRBV27	TRBJ2-4	-	-	CASSPRQLAKNIQYF	TGTGCCAGCAGTCCCCGACAATTAGCCAAAAACATTCAGTACTTC
TRBV6-6	TRBJ1-2	TRBD1	-	CASSWDSNYGYTF	TGTGCCAGCAGTTGGGACAGCAACTATGGCTACACCTTC
TRBV30	TRBJ2-7	-	-	CAWSALNSGEQYF	TGTGCCTGGAGTGCCCTGAATAGCGGCGAGCAGTACTTC
TRBV2	TRBJ2-1	-	-	CASSSGVSEQFF	TGTGCCAGCAGTTCAGGTGTGAGTGAGCAGTTCTTC
TRBV4-3	TRBJ2-3	TRBD2	-	CASSQGLPSGGAKDTQYF	TGCGCCAGCAGCCAAGGGCTCCCTAGCGGGGGGGCTAAGGATACGCAGTATTTT
TRBV19	TRBJ1-5	-	-	CASRRAGGEGNQPQHF	TGTGCCAGTCGTAGGGCGGGGGGGGAAGGCAATCAGCCCCAGCATTTT
TRBV10-3	TRBJ2-7	TRBD2	-	CAISEYSGRTYEQYF	TGTGCCATCAGTGAGTATAGCGGGAGAACCTACGAGCAGTACTTC
TRBV29-1	TRBJ2-7	TRBD1	-	CSTDRVQDEQYF	TGCAGCACTGACAGGGTCCAGGACGAGCAGTACTTC
TRBV4-1	TRBJ1-6	-	-	CASSSRDINSPLHF	TGCGCCAGCTCGAGCCGGGACATTAATTCACCCCTCCACTTT
TRBV5-1	TRBJ2-7	-	once	CASRFSAYEQYF	TGCGCCAGCAGATTCTCAGCCTACGAGCAGTACTTC
TRBV21-1	TRBJ2-2	-	-	CASSKDGDRGEAGELFF	TGTGCCAGCAGCAAAGATGGGGACAGGGGCGAGGCCGGGGAGCTGTTTTTT
TRBV27	TRBJ2-1	TRBD2	-	CASSLSGDYSYNEQFF	TGTGCCAGCAGTTTATCGGGGGACTACTCCTACAATGAGCAGTTCTTC
TRBV11-2	TRBJ1-3	TRBD1	-	CASSLTGFSGNTIYF	TGTGCCAGCAGCTTGACAGGGTTCTCTGGAAACACCATATATTTT
TRBV9	TRBJ2-2	-	-	CASSVVSSGELFF	TGTGCCAGCAGCGTAGTTAGCTCCGGGGAGCTGTTTTTT
TRBV28	TRBJ2-2	-	-	CASSYREEPSGELFF	TGTGCCAGCAGTTATCGGGAAGAGCCGAGCGGGGAGCTGTTTTTT
TRBV2	TRBJ2-7	TRBD1	-	CASRAGTGRSYEQYF	TGTGCCAGCAGGGCCGGGACAGGGCGGTCCTACGAGCAGTACTTC
TRBV7-7	TRBJ2-3	-	-	CASSSTELADTQYF	TGTGCTAGCAGCTCTACTGAACTAGCAGATACGCAGTATTTT
TRBV20-1	TRBJ2-1	-	once	CSAERADEQFF	TGCAGTGCCGAGAGGGCGGATGAGCAGTTCTTC
TRBV2	TRBJ2-1	-	-	CASSGEGGQRNEQFF	TGTGCCAGCAGTGGAGAGGGGGGGCAGAGGAATGAGCAGTTCTTC